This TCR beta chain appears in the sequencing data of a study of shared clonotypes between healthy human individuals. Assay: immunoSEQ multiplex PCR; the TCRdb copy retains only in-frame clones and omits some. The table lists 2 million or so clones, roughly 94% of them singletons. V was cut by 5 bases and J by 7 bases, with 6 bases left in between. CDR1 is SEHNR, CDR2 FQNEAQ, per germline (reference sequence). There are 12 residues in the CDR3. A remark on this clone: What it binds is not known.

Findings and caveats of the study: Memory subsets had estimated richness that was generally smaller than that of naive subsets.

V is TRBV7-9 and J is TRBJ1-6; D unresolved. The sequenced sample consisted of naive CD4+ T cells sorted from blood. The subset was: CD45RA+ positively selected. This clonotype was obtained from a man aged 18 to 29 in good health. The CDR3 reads CASSPANSPLHF. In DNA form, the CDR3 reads TGTGCCAGCAGCCCCGCCAATTCACCCCTCCACTTT.